These 21 T cell receptor beta chains were sequenced from one sample in a study of blood T cell repertoires in COVID-19 (TCRdb year 2020). The method was the immunoSEQ multiplex PCR assay. TCRdb limited this immuneACCESS table to in-frame rearrangements with V and J called. A share of clones is missing; checked studies link under half to unresolved V genes, and the rest is unexplained. Here the sample has some 170,000 clones; about nine tenths occur a single time. The ten largest clones take up 15% to 20% of the sample. The sequenced material came from peripheral blood. All receptors come from a man aged 55 to 69 with active or convalescent COVID-19.

The chain recombines TRBV19 with TRBJ2-7; a weak D match, TRBD1 (6 bases). V was shortened by 9 bases and J by 3 bases, with 18 bases between the two germline ends. This CDR3 has 14 amino acids. Germline CDR1 and CDR2: LNHDA and SQIVND (reference sequence). The CDR3 DNA is TGTGCCAGCTCTACGGACAGCGGAAACTACGAGCAGTACTTC. Translation gives CASSTDSGNYEQYF.

By proportion, this clone is medium-sized (0.01 to 0.1%). The V and J genes are TRBV7-8 and TRBJ2-5; D is perhaps TRBD1 (5 bases). V was cut by 4 bases and J by 0 bases, with 18 bases left in between. This CDR3 comprises 17 residues. Germline CDR1 and CDR2: SGHVS and FQNEAQ. The CDR3 DNA reads as TGTGCCAGCAGCTACTCCCCCTGGGGCGCCTACCAAGAGACCCAGTACTTC. Translated, it gives CASSYSPWGAYQETQYF.

This chain connects TRBV14 to TRBJ2-3; D is possibly TRBD1 (6 bases). Germline V lookup: CDR1 SGHDN, CDR2 FVKESK. Trimming removed 5 bases from V and 1 base from J, with 10 bases in between. The CDR3 runs to 14 residues. CDR3 DNA sequence: TGTGCCAGCAGCACCCGACAGGGCACAGATACGCAGTATTTT. Protein product: CASSTRQGTDTQYF.

The chain recombines TRBV28 with TRBJ1-2; D call uncertain. Trimming left V 5 bases short and J 5 bases short, with 12 bases between. Germline V gene data show CDR1 as MDHEN and CDR2 as SYDVKM. The CDR3 totals 13 residues. CDR3 protein: CASSPTRGYGYTF. In DNA form, the CDR3 reads TGTGCCAGCAGTCCGACCCGGGGATATGGCTACACCTTC.

The chain combines TRBV19 with TRBJ1-1; maybe TRBD1 (6 bases). Trimming stripped 5 bases from V and 5 bases from J, with 9 bases between. This CDR3 is 12 amino acids long. Germline loops: CDR1 LNHDA, CDR2 SQIVND (reference sequence). CDR3 sequence: CASSPGTTEAFF. The CDR3 nucleotides read TGTGCCAGTAGTCCGGGGACAACTGAAGCTTTCTTT.

The chain links TRBV19 to TRBJ1-2; tentative D call: TRBD1 (5 bases). The CDR3 length is 12 residues. Trimming pared 7 bases from V and 2 bases from J, leaving 8 bases between. The germline V gene encodes CDR1 LNHDA and CDR2 SQIVND (reference sequence). The CDR3 DNA sequence: TGTGCCAGTAAACAGGCGAACTATGGCTACACCTTC. This codes for CASKQANYGYTF.

This chain joins TRBV5-4 and TRBJ1-3; D unresolved. This CDR3 has 16 amino acids. Germline CDR1 is SGHNT and CDR2 is YYREEE (reference sequence). V lost 1 base and J lost 3, with 14 bases in between. The CDR3 bases are TGTGCCAGCAGCTTGTCCGGAGGTAGTGGTGGAAACACCATATATTTT. Encoded protein: CASSLSGGSGGNTIYF. Full variable domain (outside the CDR3, taken from reference TRBV5-4 and TRBJ1-3): ETGVTQSPTHLIKTRGQQVTLRCSSQSGHNTVSWYQQALGQGPQFIFQYYREEENGRGNFPPRFSGLQFPNYSSELNVNALELDDSALYLCASSLSGGSGGNTIYFGEGSWLTVV.

The chain uses TRBV2 and TRBJ2-3; 7 bases map to TRBD2. Germline CDR1 is SNHLY and CDR2 is FYNNEI. This CDR3 region has 15 residues. V shed 4 bases and J 3 bases; nucleotides not matched to a gene: 7. The CDR3 DNA reads TGTGCCAGCAGTGCAGGACTAGGTTTGACAGATACGCAGTATTTT. Its translation: CASSAGLGLTDTQYF.

This sequence joins TRBV14 and TRBJ2-1; 12 positions agree with TRBD2. Germline V gene data show CDR1 as SGHDN and CDR2 as FVKESK. The CDR3 consists of 16 residues. Germline trimming cut 6 bases from V and 3 bases from J; bases unmatched to any gene: 6. In DNA form, the CDR3 reads TGTGCCAGCAGTCGACTAGCGGGGGTCGACTACAATGAGCAGTTCTTC. Translation gives CASSRLAGVDYNEQFF. Drawing the rest from reference TRBV14 and TRBJ2-1, the complete variable domain is EAGVTQFPSHSVIEKGQTVTLRCDPISGHDNLYWYRRVMGKEIKFLLHFVKESKQDESGMPNNRFLAERTGGTYSTLKVQPAELEDSGVYFCASSRLAGVDYNEQFFGPGTRLTVL.

The chain carries TRBV5-1 and TRBJ1-6; 9 nucleotides align to TRBD1. Germline loops: CDR1 SGHRS, CDR2 YFSETQ. There are 14 residues in the CDR3. The junction had 3 bases not matched to a gene; V was cut back by 3 bases and J by 8 bases. CDR3 DNA: TGCGCCAGCAGCTATGACAGGGGGTATTCACCCCTCCACTTT. It codes for CASSYDRGYSPLHF.

V gene TRBV7-2 combines with J gene TRBJ1-1; D not certain. V dropped 6 bases and J dropped 4 bases, with 15 bases sitting between them. The CDR3 contains 14 residues. Germline V CDR1 and CDR2: SGHTA, FQGNSA. Written as DNA, the CDR3 is TGTGCCAGCAGTATGGGAGTTGTCGGCACTGAAGCTTTCTTT. Translated: CASSMGVVGTEAFF.

The V call is TRBV7-7, the J call TRBJ2-5; 9 bases match TRBD1. CDR1 and CDR2 (germline): SSHAT, FNYEAQ (reference sequence). The CDR3 is made up of 15 amino acids. With 5 bases clipped from V and 5 bases from J, the junction kept 9 bases outside the gene matches. CDR3 in DNA: TGTGCCAGCAGCCCGCGCCGGGACAGGGCGGAGACCCAGTACTTC. This translates into CASSPRRDRAETQYF.

The chain employs TRBV4-2 and TRBJ1-2; 7 bases align to TRBD1. This CDR3 has 18 residues. Germline trimming cut 0 bases from V and 5 bases from J; bases unmatched to any gene: 15. Germline V gives CDR1 LGHNA, CDR2 YNFKEQ. DNA for the CDR3: TGTGCCAGCAGCCAAGATTTGGGGGAAACAGGGGTGGCTTATGGCTACACCTTC. This encodes CASSQDLGETGVAYGYTF.

This chain connects TRBV19 to TRBJ1-4, with 9 bases fitting TRBD1. In germline, CDR1 is LNHDA, CDR2 SQIVND (reference sequence). This CDR3 comprises 20 residues. The V segment lost 3 bases and the J segment 0 bases; nucleotides outside the gene matches: 14. The CDR3 DNA sequence: TGTGCCAGTAGTATCAGGCCGGGACAGGGAAAGCCCCCAACTAATGAAAAACTGTTTTTT. Amino acid sequence: CASSIRPGQGKPPTNEKLFF. The whole variable domain, filled in from reference TRBV19 and TRBJ1-4, reads DGGITQSPKYLFRKEGQNVTLSCEQNLNHDAMYWYRQDPGQGLRLIYYSQIVNDFQKGDIAEGYSVSREKKESFPLTVTSAQKNPTAFYLCASSIRPGQGKPPTNEKLFFGSGTQLSVL.

This chain connects TRBV5-1 to TRBJ2-1, with 13 bases that match TRBD2. J gave up 6 bases and V 3 bases, and 3 bases lay outside the gene matches. Germline CDR1 reads SGHRS; CDR2 reads YFSETQ. The CDR3 spans 15 residues. The CDR3 is CASSSRTSGSNEQFF. DNA for the CDR3: TGCGCCAGCAGCTCCAGGACTAGCGGGAGCAATGAGCAGTTCTTC.

This chain connects TRBV5-1 to TRBJ2-5; 10 bases are a match to TRBD2. The junction had 6 bases not matched to a gene; V was cut back by 0 bases and J by 4 bases. Germline V CDR1 and CDR2: SGHRS, YFSETQ. The CDR3 sequence is 16 residues long. The CDR3 bases are TGCGCCAGCAGCTTGGGCGTAGCGGGGGGTACAGAGACCCAGTACTTC. Its protein product is CASSLGVAGGTETQYF.

CDR3 loop: CASSGEDSLRSNEQFF. The CDR3 DNA reads as TGTGCCAGCAGTGGAGAGGACTCGCTGAGGAGCAATGAGCAGTTCTTC. The chain combines TRBV6-1 with TRBJ2-1, with D possibly being TRBD2 (5 bases). CDR3 length equals 16 residues. The germline V gene encodes CDR1 MNHNS and CDR2 SASEGT. Trimming took 4 bases from V and 6 from J, leaving 19 bases between them.

This clone was recorded only once. The V gene is TRBV2, the J gene TRBJ1-4, with D perhaps matching TRBD1 (6 bases). This CDR3 spans 15 amino acids. The V gene's germline CDR1 is SNHLY and CDR2 FYNNEI. Trimming left V 6 bases short and J 4 bases short, with 15 bases between. Here the CDR3 reads CASRVQGPFNEKLFF. DNA of the CDR3: TGTGCCAGCAGAGTTCAGGGGCCTTTTAATGAAAAACTGTTTTTT.

The chain carries TRBV19 and TRBJ1-1; D remains ambiguous. The CDR3 totals 14 residues. The V gene's germline CDR1 is LNHDA and CDR2 SQIVND (reference sequence). V lost 7 bases, J lost 4 bases, and 16 bases lay in between. CDR3 nucleotides: TGTGCCAGTACCCCCGGAGGGCGGATCACTGAAGCTTTCTTT. It codes for CASTPGGRITEAFF. Together with reference TRBV19 and TRBJ1-1, the CDR3 gives the full variable domain: DGGITQSPKYLFRKEGQNVTLSCEQNLNHDAMYWYRQDPGQGLRLIYYSQIVNDFQKGDIAEGYSVSREKKESFPLTVTSAQKNPTAFYLCASTPGGRITEAFFGQGTRLTVV.

The V gene is TRBV9, the J gene TRBJ2-2; 11 positions agree with TRBD2. With 0 bases clipped from V and 0 bases from J, the junction kept 10 bases outside the gene matches. The CDR3 is 20 residues long. Germline V gives CDR1 SGDLS, CDR2 YYNGEE. CDR3 nucleotide sequence: TGTGCCAGCAGCGTAGCATCACGCGGGACTAGCGGCGCGAACACCGGGGAGCTGTTTTTT. This sequence encodes CASSVASRGTSGANTGELFF.

The chain is built from TRBV5-4 and TRBJ1-1, with a weak D call TRBD1 (5 bases). This CDR3 region has 14 residues. Looked up from germline, CDR1 is SGHNT and CDR2 is YYREEE (reference sequence). Trimming shortened V by 6 bases and J by 1 base, and 13 bases separated the two germline ends. The CDR3 DNA reads TGTGCCAGCACCCCGCGGGGGGGGAACACTGAAGCTTTCTTT. Translation: CASTPRGGNTEAFF.